This record concerns one T cell receptor (beta chain) sequence. The antigen is undetermined. These data originate in a study of T cell repertoires in cytomegalovirus infection. Turning to the study itself: A matching HLA type, together with CMV infection, was signaled by public TCR beta signatures.

One entry per CDR3 protein results from TCRdb running MiXCR on the reads. This sample has 680,000 or so distinct CDR3 sequences, with 35% found just once. Overall study results and limits: Cumulative frequency (of public TCR beta family members) identified carriers of CMV plus the relevant HLA. Within the response measured ex vivo, HLA-C-restricted CMV-specific TCR beta clonotypes were dominant.

The CDR3 is 16 amino acids. CDR1 and CDR2 from the germline V gene are SGHTA and FQGNSA. Unmatched junction bases numbered 13, after V lost 0 bases and J lost 14 bases. The chain links TRBV7-2 to TRBJ2-1, with 10 nucleotides matching TRBD2. The source of this sequence is a human donor in good health (CMV status not recorded). Some clones in this sample may be carry-over from other donors' samples. Sequenced: PBMCs. For the CDR3, the DNA is TGTGCCAGCAGCTTAGCGCCCCCCAGCGGGGGGGCGGTGAAGTTCTTC. It yields the protein CASSLAPPSGGAVKFF.